The next 17 T cell receptor beta chains were all read from a single sample in a study of T-cell reconstitution after alpha-beta-depleted transplantation in children. Unique molecular identifiers tagged the TCRbeta library. A single record per CDR3 protein comes from TCRdb applying MiXCR to the PCR reads. The sample has some 830,000 distinct CDR3 sequences; less than 20% are singletons. This specimen was PBMCs, mostly from graft donor cells, taken 360 days after TCRalphabeta/CD19-depleted stem cell transplant. The receptors come from a male patient aged 5 to 17 who had a stem cell transplant for acute lymphoblastic leukemia, so the T cells may come from the graft donor.

This clonotype is a singleton in its sample. The chain recombines TRBV6-2 or TRBV6-3 with TRBJ2-5; weak D call: TRBD1 (5 bases). This CDR3 is built from 14 residues. The V gene's germline CDR1 is MNHEY and CDR2 SVGEGT. The V and J ends lost 5 bases and 2 bases respectively, with 12 bases between them. The CDR3 sequence is CASSTGRAQETQYF. In nucleotides, the CDR3 is TGTGCCAGCAGTACCGGCAGGGCTCAAGAGACCCAGTACTTC.

There are many counts of this clonotype. This chain connects TRBV20-1 to TRBJ2-3; D may be TRBD2 (5 bases). CDR3 length: 14 residues. Trimming pared 1 base from V and 3 bases from J, leaving 11 bases between. CDR1 and CDR2 (germline): DFQATT, SNEGSKA (reference sequence). This chain's CDR3 is CSARAGTGTDTQYF. Here the CDR3 DNA reads TGCAGTGCTAGAGCTGGAACGGGAACAGATACGCAGTATTTT.

This clonotype was recorded at least ten times. This rearrangement joins TRBV7-6 to TRBJ2-1; TRBD2 matches at 10 bases. The CDR3 spans 17 residues. V lost 2 bases, J lost 6 bases, and 10 bases stayed unmatched. CDR1 is SGHVS, CDR2 FNYEAQ, per germline. CDR3 DNA sequence: TGTGCCAGCAGCTTAAACTCGCCCACTAGCGGGATCAATGAGCAGTTCTTC. It yields the protein CASSLNSPTSGINEQFF.

This sequence joins TRBV19 and TRBJ1-5, with no clear D. Per the germline V gene, CDR1 is LNHDA and CDR2 is SQIVND (reference sequence). Trimming left V 3 bases short and J 3 bases short, with 9 bases between. The CDR3 has 14 residues. CDR3 sequence (DNA): TGTGCCAGTAGTATTGTAACAGCCAATCAGCCCCAGCATTTT. Translated: CASSIVTANQPQHF.

The rearrangement links TRBV5-1 to TRBJ2-3; D possibly corresponds to TRBD2 (6 bases). The CDR3 contains 15 residues. The ends were cut back, 4 bases at V and 8 bases at J, with 20 bases in the middle. CDR1 SGHRS and CDR2 YFSETQ come from the germline V gene. The CDR3 loop reads CASSQLEGPRGTQYF. The CDR3 DNA reads TGCGCCAGCAGCCAACTGGAGGGACCGCGCGGTACGCAGTATTTT.

This clonotype was observed at least ten times. The rearrangement uses TRBV2 and TRBJ2-1; the D is unclear. V shed 1 base and J shed 5 bases, with 15 bases lying between them. Germline V gene data show CDR1 as SNHLY and CDR2 as FYNNEI. CDR3 length: 16 amino acids. This chain's CDR3 is CASSEVFSVLNNEQFF. In nucleotides, the CDR3 is TGTGCCAGCAGTGAAGTATTCAGCGTTCTAAACAATGAGCAGTTCTTC.

The rearrangement uses TRBV7-2 and TRBJ2-3; 14 nucleotides align to TRBD2. Germline trimming cut 3 bases from V and 3 bases from J; bases unmatched to any gene: 5. The CDR3 extends over 17 amino acids. CDR1 and CDR2 from the germline V gene are SGHTA and FQGNSA. The CDR3 sequence is CASSLTSGRVSTDTQYF. The CDR3 region has the DNA TGTGCCAGCAGCTTGACTAGCGGGAGGGTTTCGACAGATACGCAGTATTTT.

This clonotype was seen a few times. The chain carries TRBV7-9 and TRBJ2-1; 9 bases match TRBD2. The CDR3 consists of 16 residues. CDR1 and CDR2 (germline): SEHNR, FQNEAQ (reference sequence). The J segment lost 15 bases and the V segment lost 1 base, leaving 16 bases of the junction unmatched. The CDR3 protein is CASSLEAGGPFKPTFF. In DNA, the CDR3 is TGTGCCAGCAGCTTAGAGGCGGGAGGGCCGTTCAAACCTACGTTCTTC.

The chain recombines TRBV18 with TRBJ2-1; D is ambiguous. V lost 3 bases to trimming and J lost 4 bases, with 13 bases between them. CDR3 size: 15 residues. The V gene's germline CDR1 is KGHSH and CDR2 LQKENI. The CDR3 DNA reads as TGTGCCAGCTCACCCACCGCGGTACCTTACAATGAGCAGTTCTTC. It yields the protein CASSPTAVPYNEQFF.

This clonotype was recorded many times. The chain carries TRBV5-1 and TRBJ2-5; 7 bases agree with TRBD2. Germline CDR1 and CDR2: SGHRS and YFSETQ. J gave up 4 bases and V 2 bases, and 5 bases lay outside the gene matches. The CDR3 is 14 amino acids. The CDR3 is CASSFTGLVETQYF. The CDR3 DNA sequence: TGCGCCAGCAGCTTCACCGGACTAGTAGAGACCCAGTACTTC.

The J gene is TRBJ2-7, the V gene TRBV4-1; D call uncertain. From germline, CDR1 is MGHRA and CDR2 YSYEKL. The CDR3 runs 15 residues. V was trimmed by 1 base and J by 2 bases, leaving 12 bases between them. CDR3 nucleotides: TGCGCCAGCAGCCAAGTCGGTCGGCGTACCTACGAGCAGTACTTC. It translates to CASSQVGRRTYEQYF.

This sequence joins TRBV14 and TRBJ2-1, with TRBD2 matching 7 bases. The V segment lost 4 bases and the J segment 4 bases; nucleotides outside the gene matches: 16. CDR3 length: 18 amino acids. Germline V gives CDR1 SGHDN, CDR2 FVKESK. CDR3 DNA: TGTGCCAGCAGCCGGTATCTCCGTAGCGGGTATTTTTACAATGAGCAGTTCTTC. Translating it yields CASSRYLRSGYFYNEQFF.

This clonotype was seen a handful of times. V is TRBV20-1 and J is TRBJ2-3, with 7 nucleotides matching TRBD2. CDR1 and CDR2 from the germline V gene are DFQATT and SNEGSKA (reference sequence). With 4 bases clipped from V and 0 bases from J, the junction kept 7 bases outside the gene matches. This CDR3 has 15 residues. The CDR3 loop reads CSAKVPGGSTDTQYF. CDR3 nucleotides: TGCAGTGCTAAGGTTCCGGGAGGTAGCACAGATACGCAGTATTTT.

V gene TRBV27 combines with J gene TRBJ2-7; D is possibly TRBD1 (6 bases). Germline V gene lookup returns CDR1 MNHEY and CDR2 SMNVEV (reference sequence). The CDR3 runs to 13 residues. Trimming left V 7 bases short and J 4 bases short, with 14 bases between. The CDR3: CASNPTGRYEQYF. Written as DNA, the CDR3 is TGTGCCAGCAACCCGACAGGTCGGTACGAGCAGTACTTC.

This clonotype showed up just a few times. The genes are TRBV12-3 or TRBV12-4 and TRBJ2-3; D may be TRBD1 (5 bases). This CDR3 comprises 15 residues. Trimming stripped 6 bases from V and 0 bases from J, with 13 bases between. Here the CDR3 DNA reads TGTGCCAGCAGGCCGCAGGGTACTAGCACAGATACGCAGTATTTT. Protein: CASRPQGTSTDTQYF.

The rearrangement uses TRBV12-5 and TRBJ2-6; TRBD2 aligns across 8 bases. V lost 6 bases to trimming and J lost 5 bases; unmatched junction nucleotides: 15. Germline loops: CDR1 LGHNT, CDR2 FRNRAP. The CDR3 is made up of 18 amino acids. This CDR3 is CASGKPYHSGIRANVLTF. The CDR3 DNA reads TGTGCTAGTGGAAAACCCTACCATAGCGGGATAAGGGCCAACGTCCTGACTTTC.

This clonotype came up many times. J is TRBJ2-2 and V is TRBV5-1; 11 bases match TRBD2. This CDR3 region has 16 residues. Looked up from germline, CDR1 is SGHRS and CDR2 is YFSETQ. With 4 bases clipped from V and 7 bases from J, the junction kept 9 bases outside the gene matches. CDR3 DNA: TGCGCCAGCAGCCCTAGCGGGAGGACCTACAACGGGGAGCTGTTTTTT. Translation gives CASSPSGRTYNGELFF.